A single sample is the source of the 21 T cell receptor beta chains below, sequenced in a study of blood T cell repertoires in COVID-19 (dated by TCRdb to 2018 to 2020). Receptors were amplified or captured by the immunoSEQ multiplex PCR assay. TCRdb took this table from immuneACCESS and kept in-frame rearrangements with V and J called. Such tables lack part of the clones; where checked against another copy, unresolved V genes explain under half of the gap, and the rest is unexplained. The sample profile shows roughly 64,000 clones; 85% to 90% of them were found once. 3.2% of the sample is taken by the ten largest. Sequencing used peripheral blood. These receptors were taken from a man in his fifties or sixties with active COVID-19.

The sample holds a few counts of this clone. V usage is TRBV4-1 and J usage is TRBJ2-7, with TRBD1 identical over 7 bases. Trimming cost V 3 bases and J 2 bases; bases outside gene matches: 4. CDR1 and CDR2 from the germline V gene are MGHRA and YSYEKL. The CDR3 is 14 residues long. DNA of the CDR3: TGCGCCAGCAGCCAGTATACAGGGGCCTACGAGCAGTACTTC. Translated: CASSQYTGAYEQYF.

This rearrangement joins TRBV19 to TRBJ1-1; D is perhaps TRBD1 (5 bases). V was pared by 5 bases and J by 2 bases, with 15 bases between. Germline-derived CDR1 and CDR2 are LNHDA and SQIVND (reference sequence). CDR3 size: 15 residues. The CDR3 spells CASSGIDRENTEAFF. CDR3 nucleotides: TGTGCCAGTAGTGGGATCGACAGAGAAAACACTGAAGCTTTCTTT.

This clone was seen more than once but under ten times. This chain uses TRBV9 with TRBJ2-3, with 8 bases matching TRBD1. Germline loops: CDR1 SGDLS, CDR2 YYNGEE. The CDR3 runs 13 residues. V lost 7 bases and J lost 6; bases outside the gene matches: 7. The CDR3 DNA reads TGTGCCAGCCAGGACAGGGTGGGTGATACGCAGTATTTT. Its protein is CASQDRVGDTQYF.

The V call is TRBV28, the J call TRBJ2-1; 8 positions agree with TRBD1. Germline-derived CDR1 and CDR2 are MDHEN and SYDVKM. Losses at the gene ends were 6 bases for V and 5 bases for J; bases not matched to a gene: 12. The CDR3 covers 16 residues. CDR3 bases: TGTGCCAGCAGGTCCGCCGGGACAGGAGTTAACAATGAGCAGTTCTTC. This gives the protein CASRSAGTGVNNEQFF.

The chain links TRBV5-6 to TRBJ2-5; tentative D call: TRBD2 (6 bases). Germline V gene sequence: CDR1 SGHDT, CDR2 YYEEEE. The CDR3 contains 13 residues. V dropped 3 bases and J dropped 5 bases, with 11 bases sitting between them. The CDR3 spells CASSSRAGETQYF. The CDR3 coding sequence is TGTGCCAGCAGCTCCAGGGCGGGGGAGACCCAGTACTTC.

In nucleotides, the CDR3 is TGTGCCAGCAGCGGTATAGGTAGCGGGAATTCCTACAATGAGCAGTTCTTC. It yields the protein CASSGIGSGNSYNEQFF. The chain links TRBV9 to TRBJ2-1, with 8 bases aligning to TRBD2. Germline trimming cut 3 bases from V and 1 base from J; bases unmatched to any gene: 9. The CDR3 sequence is 17 residues long. Germline lookup yields CDR1 SGDLS and CDR2 YYNGEE.

V and J are TRBV6-6 and TRBJ1-1; a weak D match, TRBD1 (5 bases). V was pared by 7 bases and J by 1 base, with 10 bases between. There are 13 residues in the CDR3. Per the germline V gene, CDR1 is MNHNY and CDR2 is SVGAGI (reference sequence). The CDR3 spells CASTDGGNTEAFF. CDR3 DNA sequence: TGTGCCAGCACCGACGGGGGGAACACTGAAGCTTTCTTT.

This chain joins TRBV7-6 and TRBJ2-1; TRBD1 matches 8 bases. The CDR3 has 15 residues. Unmatched junction bases numbered 6, after V lost 5 bases and J lost 3 bases. Germline loops: CDR1 SGHVS, CDR2 FNYEAQ. In DNA, the CDR3 is TGTGCCAGCAGCACGCAGGGGGCGGTCTACAATGAGCAGTTCTTC. Amino acid sequence: CASSTQGAVYNEQFF.

CDR3 in DNA: TGTGCCAGCAGTCCTTGGACAGAAAGAAACACCATATATTTT. This codes for CASSPWTERNTIYF. The chain recombines TRBV28 with TRBJ1-3; possible D gene TRBD1, 6 bases. Germline assignment: CDR1 MDHEN and CDR2 SYDVKM. Trimming removed 5 bases at V and 5 bases at J, with 13 bases between. The length of the CDR3 is 14 residues.

The genes are TRBV6-1 and TRBJ2-7; D ambiguous. The CDR3 spans 15 residues. CDR1 is MNHNS and CDR2 is SASEGT in the germline V gene. The V gene lost 0 bases and the J gene lost 2 bases, with 11 bases spanning the gap. The CDR3 bases are TGTGCCAGCAGTGAAGCTGGGCCGAGTACCTACGAGCAGTACTTC. Residues: CASSEAGPSTYEQYF.

This rearrangement joins TRBV3-1 (or the pseudogene TRBV3-2) to TRBJ2-1, with D perhaps matching TRBD1 (7 bases). CDR1 and CDR2 from the germline V gene are LGHDT and YNNKEL (reference sequence). The CDR3 extends over 16 amino acids. Trimming removed 0 bases at V and 3 bases at J, with 12 bases between. The CDR3 sequence is CASSQDQGGHYNEQFF. CDR3 bases: TGTGCCAGCAGCCAAGATCAGGGGGGCCACTACAATGAGCAGTTCTTC.

For the CDR3, the DNA is TGTGCCAGCAGCTCGGGATCTATGGGGACCCAGTACTTC. This encodes CASSSGSMGTQYF. The V gene is TRBV5-6, the J gene TRBJ2-5; tentative D call: TRBD2 (5 bases). Trimming stripped 3 bases from V and 7 bases from J, with 13 bases between. The V gene's germline CDR1 is SGHDT and CDR2 YYEEEE. CDR3 length equals 13 residues.

This clone appeared a single time. The chain links TRBV29-1 to TRBJ1-5; D is ambiguous. Germline V gives CDR1 SQVTM, CDR2 ANQGSEA. The germline V and J ends were trimmed by 4 bases and 2 bases, with 12 bases remaining between them. The CDR3 is 14 residues long. CDR3 region: CSVVEAKGNQPQHF. The CDR3 coding sequence is TGCAGCGTTGTTGAGGCTAAGGGCAATCAGCCCCAGCATTTT.

V usage is TRBV28 and J usage is TRBJ2-4; D call uncertain. The V end was cut by 6 bases, the J end by 8 bases, with 14 bases between. CDR1 and CDR2 from the germline V gene are MDHEN and SYDVKM. The CDR3 is made up of 13 amino acids. In DNA form, the CDR3 reads TGTGCCAGCAGCGACTCCGGAGTGGACATTCAGTACTTC. Encoded protein: CASSDSGVDIQYF.

The chain carries TRBV5-8 and TRBJ2-7; D may be TRBD2 (5 bases). The CDR3 covers 19 residues. Deletions cut 6 bases from V and 0 bases from J, with 28 bases between. Germline V gene sequence: CDR1 SGHTS, CDR2 YDEGEE. The chain's CDR3 is CASKPSTGNPTFSSYEQYF. Here the CDR3 DNA reads TGTGCCAGCAAGCCTTCAACCGGGAACCCAACTTTTTCCTCCTACGAGCAGTACTTC.

Comments on this clone: At one boundary the junction diverges from the germline segment, which might be a read error. The CDR3 coding sequence is TGTGCCAACAGCCAGAGACAGGAGATTAATGAAAAACTGTTTTTT. Translated: CANSQRQEINEKLFF. The chain recombines TRBV14 with TRBJ1-4; TRBD1 is a possible D gene (6 bases). Germline V lookup: CDR1 SGHDN, CDR2 FVKESK. The CDR3 is 15 amino acids.

The rearrangement links TRBV11-2 to TRBJ1-2; the D is unclear. The CDR3 runs to 16 residues. Germline lookup yields CDR1 SGHAT and CDR2 FQNNGV. With 1 base removed from V and 4 bases from J, the gap between germline ends came to 16 bases. The CDR3: CASSLVTSLSSYGYTF. The CDR3 DNA sequence: TGTGCCAGCAGCTTAGTGACATCCCTGTCGTCCTATGGCTACACCTTC.

The chain couples TRBV6-5 to TRBJ2-3; D possibly corresponds to TRBD2 (5 bases). The V and J ends lost 8 bases and 0 bases respectively, with 9 bases between them. This CDR3 region has 13 residues. CDR1 is MNHEY and CDR2 is SVGAGI in the germline V gene. The CDR3 here is CASRGLSTDTQYF. In DNA form, the CDR3 reads TGTGCCAGCCGAGGACTTAGCACAGATACGCAGTATTTT.

This clone appeared once. The chain recombines TRBV5-1 with TRBJ2-5; 11 bases match TRBD2. V was pared by 4 bases and J by 5 bases, with 19 bases of the junction left unmatched. The CDR3 extends over 19 amino acids. Per the germline V gene, CDR1 is SGHRS and CDR2 is YFSETQ. Here the CDR3 reads CASSDPPPGTSGGGETQYF. DNA of the CDR3: TGCGCCAGCAGCGATCCCCCTCCCGGGACTAGCGGAGGAGGGGAGACCCAGTACTTC.

This rearrangement joins TRBV3-1 (or the pseudogene TRBV3-2) to TRBJ2-1, with a weak D call TRBD2 (6 bases). Looked up from germline, CDR1 is LGHDT and CDR2 is YNNKEL (reference sequence). V shed 4 bases and J shed 9 bases, with 13 bases lying between them. The CDR3 is 13 residues long. The CDR3 here is CASSLGRRGEQFF. The CDR3 DNA reads as TGTGCCAGCAGCCTGGGACGGAGGGGTGAGCAGTTCTTC.

The CDR3 is CASSTGLITDTQYF. CDR3 nucleotides: TGTGCCAGTAGTACGGGACTTATCACAGATACGCAGTATTTT. V is TRBV19 and J is TRBJ2-3, with D possibly matching TRBD2 (6 bases). The ends were cut back, 4 bases at V and 2 bases at J, with 10 bases in the middle. CDR3 length: 14 residues. The germline V gene encodes CDR1 LNHDA and CDR2 SQIVND (reference sequence).